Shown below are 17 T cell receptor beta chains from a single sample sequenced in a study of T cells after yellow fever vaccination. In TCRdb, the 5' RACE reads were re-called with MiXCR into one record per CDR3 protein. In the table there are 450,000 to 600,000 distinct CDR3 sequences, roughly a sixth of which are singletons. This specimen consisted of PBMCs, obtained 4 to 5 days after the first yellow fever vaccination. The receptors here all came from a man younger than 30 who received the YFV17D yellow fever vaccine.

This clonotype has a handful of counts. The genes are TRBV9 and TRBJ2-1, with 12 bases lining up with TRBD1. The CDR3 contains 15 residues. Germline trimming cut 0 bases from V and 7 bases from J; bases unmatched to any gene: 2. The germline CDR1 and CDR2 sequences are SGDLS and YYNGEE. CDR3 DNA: TGTGCCAGCAGCGTAGGGGACAGGGGGCTAAATGAGCAGTTCTTC. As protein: CASSVGDRGLNEQFF. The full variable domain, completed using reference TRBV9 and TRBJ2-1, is DSGVTQTPKHLITATGQRVTLRCSPRSGDLSVYWYQQSLDQGLQFLIQYYNGEERAKGNILERFSAQQFPDLHSELNLSSLELGDSALYFCASSVGDRGLNEQFFGPGTRLTVL.

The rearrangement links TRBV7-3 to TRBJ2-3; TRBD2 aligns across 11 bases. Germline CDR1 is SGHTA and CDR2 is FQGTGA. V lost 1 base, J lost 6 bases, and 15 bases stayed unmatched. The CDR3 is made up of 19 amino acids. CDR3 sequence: CASSLRSPGLAGGWDTQYF. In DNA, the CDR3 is TGTGCCAGCAGCTTAAGGTCCCCAGGGCTAGCGGGGGGCTGGGATACGCAGTATTTT. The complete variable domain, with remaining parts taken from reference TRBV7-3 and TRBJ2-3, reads GAGVSQTPSNKVTEKGKYVELRCDPISGHTALYWYRQSLGQGPEFLIYFQGTGAADDSGLPNDRFFAVRPEGSVSTLKIQRTERGDSAVYLCASSLRSPGLAGGWDTQYFGPGTRLTVL.

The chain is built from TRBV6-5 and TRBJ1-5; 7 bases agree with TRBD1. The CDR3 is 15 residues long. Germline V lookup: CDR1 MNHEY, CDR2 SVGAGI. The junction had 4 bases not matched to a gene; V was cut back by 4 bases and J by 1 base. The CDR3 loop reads CASSFQGESNQPQHF. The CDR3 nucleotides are TGTGCCAGCAGTTTTCAGGGGGAAAGCAATCAGCCCCAGCATTTT.

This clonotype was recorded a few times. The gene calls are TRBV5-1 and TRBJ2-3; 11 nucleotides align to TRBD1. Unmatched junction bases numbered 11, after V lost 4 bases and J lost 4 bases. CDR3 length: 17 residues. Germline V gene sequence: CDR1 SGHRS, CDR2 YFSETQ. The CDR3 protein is CASSRRPGTGGADTQYF. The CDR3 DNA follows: TGCGCCAGCAGCCGACGTCCCGGGACAGGGGGTGCAGATACGCAGTATTTT.

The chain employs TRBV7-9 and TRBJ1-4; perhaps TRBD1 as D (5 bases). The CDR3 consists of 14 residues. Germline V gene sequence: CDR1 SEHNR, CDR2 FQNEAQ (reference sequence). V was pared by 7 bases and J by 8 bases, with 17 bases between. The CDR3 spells CASTPGRGVEKLFF. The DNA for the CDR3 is TGTGCCAGCACCCCGGGGCGGGGTGTCGAAAAACTGTTTTTT. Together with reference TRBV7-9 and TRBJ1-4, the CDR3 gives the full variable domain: DTGVSQNPRHKITKRGQNVTFRCDPISEHNRLYWYRQTLGQGPEFLTYFQNEAQLEKSRLLSDRFSAERPKGSFSTLEIQRTEQGDSAMYLCASTPGRGVEKLFFGSGTQLSVL.

The CDR3 region is CASREFDGTGDTQYF. CDR3 DNA sequence: TGTGCCAGCAGGGAGTTTGACGGTACGGGTGATACGCAGTATTTT. This chain uses TRBV12-3 or TRBV12-4 with TRBJ2-3, with unresolved D. This CDR3 spans 15 amino acids. The ends were cut back, 6 bases at V and 6 bases at J, with 19 bases in the middle.

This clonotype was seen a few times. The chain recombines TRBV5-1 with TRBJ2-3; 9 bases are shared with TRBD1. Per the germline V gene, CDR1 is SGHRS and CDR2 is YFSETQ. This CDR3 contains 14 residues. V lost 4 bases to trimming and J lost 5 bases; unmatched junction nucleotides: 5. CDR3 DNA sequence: TGCGCCAGCAGCCTAGGGACAGGGCAAGATACGCAGTATTTT. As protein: CASSLGTGQDTQYF. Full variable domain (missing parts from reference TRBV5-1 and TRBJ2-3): KAGVTQTPRYLIKTRGQQVTLSCSPISGHRSVSWYQQTPGQGLQFLFEYFSETQRNKGNFPGRFSGRQFSNSRSEMNVSTLELGDSALYLCASSLGTGQDTQYFGPGTRLTVL.

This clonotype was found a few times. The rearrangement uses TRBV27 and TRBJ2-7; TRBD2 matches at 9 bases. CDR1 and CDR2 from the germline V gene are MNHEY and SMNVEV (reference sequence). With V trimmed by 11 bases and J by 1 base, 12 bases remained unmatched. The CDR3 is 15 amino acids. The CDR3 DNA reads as TGTGCCGGCCGGGCGGTGCTAGCGGGGTCCTACGAGCAGTACGTC. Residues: CAGRAVLAGSYEQYV.

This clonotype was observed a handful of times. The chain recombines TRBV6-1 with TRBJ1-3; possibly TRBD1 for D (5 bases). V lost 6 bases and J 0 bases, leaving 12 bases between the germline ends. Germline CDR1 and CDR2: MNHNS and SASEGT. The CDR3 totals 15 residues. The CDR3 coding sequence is TGTGCCAGCAGACGGCTCAGGGACTCTGGAAACACCATATATTTT. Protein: CASRRLRDSGNTIYF.

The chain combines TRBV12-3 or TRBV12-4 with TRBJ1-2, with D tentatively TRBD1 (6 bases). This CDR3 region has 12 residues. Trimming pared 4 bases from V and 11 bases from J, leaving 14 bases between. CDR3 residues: CASSYGRQGYTF. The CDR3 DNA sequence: TGTGCCAGCAGTTATGGAAGGCAGGGGTACACCTTC.

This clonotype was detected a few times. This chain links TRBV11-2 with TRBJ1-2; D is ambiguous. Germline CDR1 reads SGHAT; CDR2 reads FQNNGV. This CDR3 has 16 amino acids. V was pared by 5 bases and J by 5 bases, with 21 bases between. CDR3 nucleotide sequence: TGTGCCAGCAGCCCAGGTTCCCGTGGACTGCTGTATGGCTACACCTTC. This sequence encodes CASSPGSRGLLYGYTF.

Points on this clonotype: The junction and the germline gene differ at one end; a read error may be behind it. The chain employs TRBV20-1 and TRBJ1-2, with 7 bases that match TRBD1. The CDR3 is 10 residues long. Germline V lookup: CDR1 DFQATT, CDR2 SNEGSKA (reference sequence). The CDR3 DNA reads TGCAGTGCTAGAGCGACAGGGCCTAACTTC. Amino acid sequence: CSARATGPNF.

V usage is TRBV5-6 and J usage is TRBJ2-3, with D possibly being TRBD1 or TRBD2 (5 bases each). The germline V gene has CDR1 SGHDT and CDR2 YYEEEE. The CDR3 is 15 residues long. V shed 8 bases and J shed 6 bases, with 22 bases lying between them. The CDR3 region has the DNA TGTGCCAGTACCCTGTGGGGGTCTTGGAGGGATACGCAGTATTTT. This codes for CASTLWGSWRDTQYF.

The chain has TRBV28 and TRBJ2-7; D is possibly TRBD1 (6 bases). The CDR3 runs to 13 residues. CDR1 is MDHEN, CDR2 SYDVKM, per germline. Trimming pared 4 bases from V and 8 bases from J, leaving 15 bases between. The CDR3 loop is CASSSPRTAQQYV. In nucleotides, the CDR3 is TGTGCCAGCAGTTCCCCAAGGACAGCCCAGCAGTACGTC.

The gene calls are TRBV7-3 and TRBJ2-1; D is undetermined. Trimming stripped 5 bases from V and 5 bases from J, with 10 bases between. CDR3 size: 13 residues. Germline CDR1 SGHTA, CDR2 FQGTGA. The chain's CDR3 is CASSLLQHNEQFF. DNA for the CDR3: TGTGCCAGCAGCCTCCTACAGCACAATGAGCAGTTCTTC.

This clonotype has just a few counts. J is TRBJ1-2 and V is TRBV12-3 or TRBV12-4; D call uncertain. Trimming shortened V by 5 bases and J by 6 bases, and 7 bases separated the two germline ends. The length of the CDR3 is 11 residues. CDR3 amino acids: CASSRLNGYTF. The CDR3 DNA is TGTGCCAGCAGTCGTTTAAATGGCTACACCTTC.

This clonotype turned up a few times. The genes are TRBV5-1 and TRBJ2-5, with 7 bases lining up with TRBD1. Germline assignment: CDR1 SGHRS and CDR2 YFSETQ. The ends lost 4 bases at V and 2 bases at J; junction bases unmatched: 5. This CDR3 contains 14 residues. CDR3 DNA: TGCGCCAGCAGCCGGAAGGGACAGCAAGAGACCCAGTACTTC. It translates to CASSRKGQQETQYF.